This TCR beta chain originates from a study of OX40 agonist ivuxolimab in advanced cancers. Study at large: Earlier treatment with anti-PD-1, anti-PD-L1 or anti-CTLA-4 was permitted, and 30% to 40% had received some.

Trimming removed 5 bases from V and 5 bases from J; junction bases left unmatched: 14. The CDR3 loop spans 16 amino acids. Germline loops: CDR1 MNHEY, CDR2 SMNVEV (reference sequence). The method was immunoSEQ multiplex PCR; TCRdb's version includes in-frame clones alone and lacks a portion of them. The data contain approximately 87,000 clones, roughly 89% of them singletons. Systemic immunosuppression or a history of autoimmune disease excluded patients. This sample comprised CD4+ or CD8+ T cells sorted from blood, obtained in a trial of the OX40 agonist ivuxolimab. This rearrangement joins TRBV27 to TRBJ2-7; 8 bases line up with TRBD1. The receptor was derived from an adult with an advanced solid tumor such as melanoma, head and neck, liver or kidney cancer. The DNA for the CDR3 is TGTGCCAGCAGTGCCATCGGGACAGGTAGGTTCCACGAGCAGTACTTC. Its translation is CASSAIGTGRFHEQYF.